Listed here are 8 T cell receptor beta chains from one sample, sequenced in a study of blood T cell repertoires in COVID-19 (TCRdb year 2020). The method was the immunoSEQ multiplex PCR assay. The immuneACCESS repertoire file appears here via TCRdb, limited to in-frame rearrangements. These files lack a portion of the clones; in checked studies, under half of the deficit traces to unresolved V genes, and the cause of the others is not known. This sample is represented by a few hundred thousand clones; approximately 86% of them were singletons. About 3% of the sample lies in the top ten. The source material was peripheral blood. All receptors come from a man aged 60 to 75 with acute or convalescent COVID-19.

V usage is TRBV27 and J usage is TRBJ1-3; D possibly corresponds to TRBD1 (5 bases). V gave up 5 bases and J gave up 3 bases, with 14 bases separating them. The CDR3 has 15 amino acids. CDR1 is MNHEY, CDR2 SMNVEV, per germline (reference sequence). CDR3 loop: CASSPLWGDGNTIYF. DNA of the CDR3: TGTGCCAGCAGTCCCCTTTGGGGGGATGGAAACACCATATATTTT.

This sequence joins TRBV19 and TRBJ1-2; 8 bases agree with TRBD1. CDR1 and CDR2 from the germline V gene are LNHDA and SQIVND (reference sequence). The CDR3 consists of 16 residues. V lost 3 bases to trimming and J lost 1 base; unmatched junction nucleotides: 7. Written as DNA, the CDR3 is TGTGCCAGTAGTATTATGGTGGGACAGGTTAACTATGGCTACACCTTC. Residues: CASSIMVGQVNYGYTF.

CDR3 bases: TGCGCCAGCAGCCACCAGAGGATAGACAGGGGGTTGTTAGAAAAACTGTTTTTT. Translation gives CASSHQRIDRGLLEKLFF. The chain links TRBV4-3 to TRBJ1-4, with 9 positions matching TRBD1. Germline V CDR1 and CDR2: LGHNA, YSLEER. Losses at the gene ends were 3 bases for V and 8 bases for J; bases not matched to a gene: 16. CDR3 length: 18 residues.

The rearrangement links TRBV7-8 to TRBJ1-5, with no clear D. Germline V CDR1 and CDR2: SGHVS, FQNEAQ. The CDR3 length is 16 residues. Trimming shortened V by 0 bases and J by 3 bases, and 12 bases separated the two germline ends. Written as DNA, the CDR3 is TGTGCCAGCAGCTTAGCGCTGGAGACGCTCAATCAGCCCCAGCATTTT. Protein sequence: CASSLALETLNQPQHF.

The CDR3 coding sequence is TGTGCCACCAGCAGAGACCGGACAGGGAGGTTGGTCTCTCGGAATTCACCCCTCCACTTT. Translation: CATSRDRTGRLVSRNSPLHF. The chain recombines TRBV15 with TRBJ1-6; the match to TRBD1 covers 8 bases. The germline CDR1 and CDR2 sequences are LNHNV and YYDKDF (reference sequence). This CDR3 contains 20 residues. With V trimmed by 0 bases and J by 7 bases, 17 bases remained unmatched.

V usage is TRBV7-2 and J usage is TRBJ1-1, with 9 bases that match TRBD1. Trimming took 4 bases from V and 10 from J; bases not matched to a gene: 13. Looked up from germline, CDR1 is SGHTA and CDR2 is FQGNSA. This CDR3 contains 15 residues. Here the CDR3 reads CASSSRTGVGPGAFF. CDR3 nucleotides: TGTGCCAGCAGCTCGAGGACAGGGGTGGGGCCCGGAGCTTTCTTT.

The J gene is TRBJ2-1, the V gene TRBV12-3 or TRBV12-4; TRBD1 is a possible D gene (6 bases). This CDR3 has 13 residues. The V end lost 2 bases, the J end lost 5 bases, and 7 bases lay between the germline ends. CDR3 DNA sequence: TGTGCCAGCAGTTTATCAGGGGACAATGAGCAGTTCTTC. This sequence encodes CASSLSGDNEQFF.

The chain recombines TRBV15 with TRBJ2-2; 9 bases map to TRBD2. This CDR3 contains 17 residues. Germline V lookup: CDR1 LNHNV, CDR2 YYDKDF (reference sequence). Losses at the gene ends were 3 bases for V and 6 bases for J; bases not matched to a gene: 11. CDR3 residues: CATSSPEAGGIAGELFF. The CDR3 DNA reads TGTGCCACCAGCAGCCCAGAGGCGGGGGGGATCGCCGGGGAGCTGTTTTTT.